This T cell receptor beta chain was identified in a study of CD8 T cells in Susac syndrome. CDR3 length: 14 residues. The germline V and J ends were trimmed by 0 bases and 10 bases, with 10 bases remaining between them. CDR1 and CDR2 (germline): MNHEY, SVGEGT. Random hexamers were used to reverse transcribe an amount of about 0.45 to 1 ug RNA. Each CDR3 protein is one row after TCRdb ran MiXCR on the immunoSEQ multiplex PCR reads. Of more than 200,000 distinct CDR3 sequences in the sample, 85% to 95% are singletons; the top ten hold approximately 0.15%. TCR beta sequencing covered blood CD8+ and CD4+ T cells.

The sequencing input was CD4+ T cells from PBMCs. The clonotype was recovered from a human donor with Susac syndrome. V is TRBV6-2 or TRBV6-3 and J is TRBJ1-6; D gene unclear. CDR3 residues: CASSYSGRGSPLHF. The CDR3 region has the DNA TGTGCCAGCAGTTACTCCGGCAGAGGGTCACCCCTCCACTTT.